These T cell receptor beta chains were read from a single sample in a study of beta chain features in type 1 diabetes. Produced via immunoSEQ multiplex PCR; TCRdb's table is partial and in-frame only. The sample has 310,000 or so clones, approximately 15% seen once. The specimen sequenced was naive CD4+ T cells from blood. The receptors were gathered from a man in his late teens or twenties with type 1 diabetes. Each CDR3 is given with its conserved first and last residue. Fields, in order: V gene, D gene, clone size, J gene, CDR3 protein, CDR3 DNA. D genes are given only for firm matches. Size tells how often a clone was seen (once, few, many) or the class of an expanded clone, and some rows leave it out.

v_call: TRBV18; d_call: TRBD2; clone_size: .; j_call: TRBJ2-1; cdr3_aa: CASSPPGSGSYEQFF; cdr3_nt: TGTGCCAGCTCACCGCCGGGTAGCGGGAGTTACGAGCAGTTCTTC
v_call: TRBV7-2; d_call: TRBD1; clone_size: .; j_call: TRBJ2-5; cdr3_aa: CASSLQGQETQYF; cdr3_nt: TGTGCCAGCAGCCTACAGGGGCAAGAGACCCAGTACTTC
v_call: TRBV29-1; d_call: TRBD1; clone_size: .; j_call: TRBJ2-5; cdr3_aa: CSVDRGFQETQYF; cdr3_nt: TGCAGCGTCGACAGGGGGTTCCAAGAGACCCAGTACTTC
v_call: TRBV6-5; d_call: .; clone_size: few; j_call: TRBJ2-1; cdr3_aa: CASSYSIQVYYNEQFF; cdr3_nt: TGTGCCAGCAGTTACTCGATTCAGGTTTACTACAATGAGCAGTTCTTC
v_call: TRBV28; d_call: TRBD1; clone_size: few; j_call: TRBJ2-7; cdr3_aa: CASRAGTGFGEQYF; cdr3_nt: TGTGCCAGCAGGGCCGGGACAGGGTTTGGCGAGCAGTACTTC
v_call: TRBV5-1; d_call: .; clone_size: few; j_call: TRBJ2-7; cdr3_aa: CASSLQGQDYEQYF; cdr3_nt: TGCGCCAGCAGCTTGCAGGGTCAAGACTACGAGCAGTACTTC
v_call: TRBV29-1; d_call: TRBD2; clone_size: few; j_call: TRBJ2-5; cdr3_aa: CSVDPFGGAGETQYF; cdr3_nt: TGCAGCGTTGATCCGTTCGGGGGGGCGGGAGAGACCCAGTACTTC
v_call: TRBV7-6; d_call: TRBD2; clone_size: .; j_call: TRBJ2-1; cdr3_aa: CASSLELPGTSGRPEQFF; cdr3_nt: TGTGCCAGCAGCTTAGAGCTCCCAGGGACTAGCGGGAGACCTGAGCAGTTCTTC
v_call: TRBV10-3; d_call: .; clone_size: few; j_call: TRBJ2-5; cdr3_aa: CAIRASGETQYF; cdr3_nt: TGTGCCATCAGGGCTAGTGGAGAGACCCAGTACTTC
v_call: TRBV5-6; d_call: .; clone_size: few; j_call: TRBJ2-3; cdr3_aa: CASSLLAPDTQYF; cdr3_nt: TGTGCCAGCAGCTTGCTAGCTCCAGATACGCAGTATTTT
v_call: TRBV30; d_call: .; clone_size: few; j_call: TRBJ1-3; cdr3_aa: CAWSVRRSSGNTIYF; cdr3_nt: TGTGCCTGGAGTGTACGAAGGAGCTCTGGAAACACCATATATTTT
v_call: TRBV7-2; d_call: TRBD2; clone_size: few; j_call: TRBJ2-3; cdr3_aa: CASSLYRGGLDTQYF; cdr3_nt: TGTGCCAGCAGCTTATATCGGGGGGGCCTAGATACGCAGTATTTT
v_call: TRBV6-6; d_call: .; clone_size: few; j_call: TRBJ2-5; cdr3_aa: CASSPLETQYF; cdr3_nt: TGTGCCAGCAGCCCTTTGGAGACCCAGTACTTC
v_call: TRBV18; d_call: TRBD1; clone_size: .; j_call: TRBJ2-1; cdr3_aa: CASSLRDSPVASYNEQFF; cdr3_nt: TGTGCCAGCTCGCTCCGGGACAGCCCCGTTGCTTCGTACAATGAGCAGTTCTTC
v_call: TRBV4-2; d_call: .; clone_size: .; j_call: TRBJ2-1; cdr3_aa: CASSQDRLVNEQFF; cdr3_nt: TGTGCCAGCAGCCAAGATCGGTTGGTAAATGAGCAGTTCTTC
v_call: TRBV5-4; d_call: .; clone_size: few; j_call: TRBJ1-1; cdr3_aa: CASSLGRPRNWKVQNTEAFF; cdr3_nt: TGTGCCAGCAGCTTGGGACGACCGCGGAATTGGAAGGTACAGAACACTGAAGCTTTCTTT
v_call: TRBV2; d_call: .; clone_size: .; j_call: TRBJ1-1; cdr3_aa: CASSVRNTEAFF; cdr3_nt: TGTGCCAGCAGTGTCCGGAACACTGAAGCTTTCTTT
v_call: TRBV5-1; d_call: TRBD1; clone_size: .; j_call: TRBJ2-2; cdr3_aa: CASSFQDRRTAGELFF; cdr3_nt: TGCGCCAGCAGCTTTCAGGACAGGCGGACCGCCGGGGAGCTGTTTTTT
v_call: TRBV5-1; d_call: TRBD2; clone_size: .; j_call: TRBJ2-1; cdr3_aa: CASSLIGTSAISSYNEQFF; cdr3_nt: TGCGCCAGCAGCTTAATAGGGACTAGCGCTATTAGCTCCTACAATGAGCAGTTCTTC
v_call: TRBV27; d_call: .; clone_size: few; j_call: TRBJ2-7; cdr3_aa: CASSLNRDAFEQYF; cdr3_nt: TGTGCCAGCAGTTTGAACAGGGATGCGTTCGAGCAGTACTTC
v_call: TRBV6-6; d_call: TRBD1; clone_size: few; j_call: TRBJ2-7; cdr3_aa: CASKDRGLYEQYF; cdr3_nt: TGTGCCAGCAAGGACAGGGGGCTCTACGAGCAGTACTTC
v_call: TRBV11-2; d_call: TRBD1; clone_size: .; j_call: TRBJ2-1; cdr3_aa: CASSPPGQGWWSYNEQFF; cdr3_nt: TGTGCCAGCAGCCCCCCGGGACAGGGTTGGTGGTCCTACAATGAGCAGTTCTTC
v_call: TRBV7-2; d_call: .; clone_size: few; j_call: TRBJ2-2; cdr3_aa: CASSPRQATGELFF; cdr3_nt: TGTGCCAGCAGCCCACGGCAGGCGACCGGGGAGCTGTTTTTT
v_call: TRBV7-9; d_call: .; clone_size: few; j_call: TRBJ2-7; cdr3_aa: CASSLSGRPYEQYF; cdr3_nt: TGTGCCAGCAGCTTAAGTGGGAGGCCCTACGAGCAGTACTTC
v_call: TRBV9; d_call: .; clone_size: .; j_call: TRBJ2-7; cdr3_aa: CASSALQGSYEQYF; cdr3_nt: TGTGCCAGCAGCGCTTTACAGGGATCCTACGAGCAGTACTTC
v_call: TRBV29-1; d_call: .; clone_size: .; j_call: TRBJ1-1; cdr3_aa: CSALVRENTEAFF; cdr3_nt: TGCAGCGCCCTTGTCCGGGAGAACACTGAAGCTTTCTTT
v_call: TRBV7-9; d_call: .; clone_size: few; j_call: TRBJ1-1; cdr3_aa: CASSLGRRGTEAFF; cdr3_nt: TGTGCCAGCAGCTTAGGCCGAAGGGGAACTGAAGCTTTCTTT
v_call: TRBV5-4; d_call: .; clone_size: .; j_call: TRBJ2-3; cdr3_aa: CASSLLAGATTDTQYF; cdr3_nt: TGTGCCAGCAGCTTGTTGGCGGGGGCGACCACAGATACGCAGTATTTT